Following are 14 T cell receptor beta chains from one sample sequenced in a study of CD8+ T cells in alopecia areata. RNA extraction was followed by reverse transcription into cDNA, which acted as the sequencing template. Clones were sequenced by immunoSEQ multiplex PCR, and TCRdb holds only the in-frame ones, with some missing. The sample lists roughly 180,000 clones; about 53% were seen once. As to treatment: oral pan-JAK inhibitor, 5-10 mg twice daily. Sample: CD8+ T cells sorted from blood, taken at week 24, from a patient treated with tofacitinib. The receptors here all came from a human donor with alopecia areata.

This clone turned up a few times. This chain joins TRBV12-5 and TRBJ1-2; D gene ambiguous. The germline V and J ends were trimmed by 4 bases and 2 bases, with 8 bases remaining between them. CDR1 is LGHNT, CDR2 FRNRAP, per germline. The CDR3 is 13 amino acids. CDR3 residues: CASGSSGNYGYTF. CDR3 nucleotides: TGTGCTAGTGGTTCTTCGGGGAACTATGGCTACACCTTC.

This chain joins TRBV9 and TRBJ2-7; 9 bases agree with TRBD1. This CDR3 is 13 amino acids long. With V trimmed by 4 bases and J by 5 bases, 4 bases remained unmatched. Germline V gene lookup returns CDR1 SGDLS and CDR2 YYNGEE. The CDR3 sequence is CASSPRQGDEQYF. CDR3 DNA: TGTGCCAGCAGCCCCAGACAGGGGGACGAGCAGTACTTC.

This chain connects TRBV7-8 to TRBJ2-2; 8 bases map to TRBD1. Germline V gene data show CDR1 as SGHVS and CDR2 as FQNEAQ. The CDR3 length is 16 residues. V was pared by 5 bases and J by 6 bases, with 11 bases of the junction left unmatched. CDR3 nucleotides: TGTGCCAGCAGCCAGAAGGGACAGGAATTGCCCGGGGAGCTGTTTTTT. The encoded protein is CASSQKGQELPGELFF.

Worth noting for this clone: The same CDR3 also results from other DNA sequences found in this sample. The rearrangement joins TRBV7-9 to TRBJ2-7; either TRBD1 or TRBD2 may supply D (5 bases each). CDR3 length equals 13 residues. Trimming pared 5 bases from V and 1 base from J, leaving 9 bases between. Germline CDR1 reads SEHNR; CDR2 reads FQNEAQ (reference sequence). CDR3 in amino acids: CASSPGTSYEQYF. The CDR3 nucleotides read TGTGCCAGCAGCCCCGGGACGTCCTACGAGCAGTACTTC.

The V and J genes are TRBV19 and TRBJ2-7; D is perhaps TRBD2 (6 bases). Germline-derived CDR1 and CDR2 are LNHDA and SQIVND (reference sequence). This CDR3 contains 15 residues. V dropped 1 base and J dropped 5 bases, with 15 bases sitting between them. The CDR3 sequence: CASSIGATAGDEQYF. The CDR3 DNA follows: TGTGCCAGTAGTATAGGGGCAACAGCGGGCGACGAGCAGTACTTC.

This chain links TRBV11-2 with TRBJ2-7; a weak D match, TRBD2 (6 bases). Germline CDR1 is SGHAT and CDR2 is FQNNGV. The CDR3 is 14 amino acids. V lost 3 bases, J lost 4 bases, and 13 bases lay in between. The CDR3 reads CASSFGTSTYEQYF. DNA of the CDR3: TGTGCCAGCAGCTTCGGGACTTCCACTTACGAGCAGTACTTC.

CDR3 loop: CATSGDGKNSPLHF. Written as DNA, the CDR3 is TGTGCCACCAGTGGGGACGGAAAAAATTCACCCCTCCACTTT. The chain is built from TRBV15 and TRBJ1-6; D perhaps matches TRBD1 (5 bases). This CDR3 comprises 14 residues. The ends were cut back, 6 bases at V and 7 bases at J, with 13 bases in the middle. Germline CDR1 is LNHNV and CDR2 is YYDKDF (reference sequence).

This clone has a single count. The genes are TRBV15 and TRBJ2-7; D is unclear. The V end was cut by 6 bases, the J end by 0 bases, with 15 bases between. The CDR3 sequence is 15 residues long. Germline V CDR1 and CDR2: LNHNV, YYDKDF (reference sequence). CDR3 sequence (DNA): TGTGCCACCAGAGAGAGTCAGGATAGCTCCTACGAGCAGTACTTC. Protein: CATRESQDSSYEQYF.

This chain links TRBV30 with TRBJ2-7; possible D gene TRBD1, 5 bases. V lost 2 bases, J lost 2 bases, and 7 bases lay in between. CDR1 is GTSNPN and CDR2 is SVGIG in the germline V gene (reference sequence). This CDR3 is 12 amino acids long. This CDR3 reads CAWSLGPYEQYF. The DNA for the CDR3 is TGTGCCTGGAGTCTGGGGCCCTACGAGCAGTACTTC.

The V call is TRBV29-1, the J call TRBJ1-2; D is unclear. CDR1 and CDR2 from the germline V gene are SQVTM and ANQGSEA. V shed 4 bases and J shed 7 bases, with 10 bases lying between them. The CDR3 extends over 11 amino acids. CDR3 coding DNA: TGCAGCGTTGTAGTCCGGGCTGGCTACACCTTC. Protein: CSVVVRAGYTF.

As DNA, the CDR3 is TGTGCCAGCTCTTGGCAGGGGGCTCTTCAGCCCCAGCATTTT. Translated: CASSWQGALQPQHF. The V call is TRBV18, the J call TRBJ1-5; TRBD1 matches 8 bases. In germline, CDR1 is KGHSH, CDR2 LQKENI. The V segment lost 6 bases and the J segment 6 bases; nucleotides outside the gene matches: 7. There are 14 residues in the CDR3.

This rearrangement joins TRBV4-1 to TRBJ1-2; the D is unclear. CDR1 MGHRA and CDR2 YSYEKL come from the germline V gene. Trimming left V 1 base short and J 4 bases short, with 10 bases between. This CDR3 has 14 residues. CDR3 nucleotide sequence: TGCGCCAGCAGCCAAGGCGATGAAAGCTATGGCTACACCTTC. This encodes CASSQGDESYGYTF.

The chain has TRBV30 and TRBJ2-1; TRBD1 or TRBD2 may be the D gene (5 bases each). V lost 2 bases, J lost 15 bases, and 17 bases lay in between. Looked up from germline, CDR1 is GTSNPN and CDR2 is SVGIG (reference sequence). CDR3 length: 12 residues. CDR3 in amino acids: CAWSSGHEERFF. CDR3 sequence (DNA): TGTGCCTGGAGTAGCGGACACGAGGAGAGGTTCTTC.

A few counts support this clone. The CDR3 loop reads CASSKGSSGAAYNEQFF. CDR3 bases: TGCGCCAGCAGTAAGGGGTCCAGCGGGGCCGCCTACAATGAGCAGTTCTTC. V is TRBV5-1 and J is TRBJ2-1; the match to TRBD2 covers 7 bases. Trimming removed 5 bases from V and 2 bases from J; junction bases left unmatched: 13. Per the germline V gene, CDR1 is SGHRS and CDR2 is YFSETQ. CDR3 length equals 17 residues.